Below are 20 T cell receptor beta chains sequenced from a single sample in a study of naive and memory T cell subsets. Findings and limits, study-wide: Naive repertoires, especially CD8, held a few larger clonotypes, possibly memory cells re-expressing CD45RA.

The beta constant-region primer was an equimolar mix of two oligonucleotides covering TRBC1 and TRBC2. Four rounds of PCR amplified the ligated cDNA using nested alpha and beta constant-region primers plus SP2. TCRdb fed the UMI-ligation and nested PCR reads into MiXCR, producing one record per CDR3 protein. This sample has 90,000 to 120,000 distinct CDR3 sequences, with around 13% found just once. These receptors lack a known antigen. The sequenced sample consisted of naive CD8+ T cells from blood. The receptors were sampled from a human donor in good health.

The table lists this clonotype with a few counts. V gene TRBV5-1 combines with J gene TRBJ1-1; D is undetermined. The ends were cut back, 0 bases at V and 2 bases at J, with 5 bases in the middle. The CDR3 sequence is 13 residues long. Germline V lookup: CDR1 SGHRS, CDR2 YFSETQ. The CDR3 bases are TGCGCCAGCAGCTTGGGATTTAACACTGAAGCTTTCTTT. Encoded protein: CASSLGFNTEAFF.

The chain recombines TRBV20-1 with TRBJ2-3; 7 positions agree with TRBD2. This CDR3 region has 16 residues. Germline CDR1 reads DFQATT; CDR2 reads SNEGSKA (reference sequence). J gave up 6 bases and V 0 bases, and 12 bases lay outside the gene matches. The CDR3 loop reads CSARDFASMGGDTQYF. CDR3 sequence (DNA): TGCAGTGCTAGAGACTTTGCCAGCATGGGGGGGGATACGCAGTATTTT.

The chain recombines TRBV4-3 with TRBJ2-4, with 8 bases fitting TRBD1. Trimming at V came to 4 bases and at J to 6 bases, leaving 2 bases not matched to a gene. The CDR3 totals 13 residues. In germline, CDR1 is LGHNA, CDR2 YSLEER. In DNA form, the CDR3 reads TGCGCCAGCAGCCCCGGACAGGGAAACATTCAGTACTTC. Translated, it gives CASSPGQGNIQYF.

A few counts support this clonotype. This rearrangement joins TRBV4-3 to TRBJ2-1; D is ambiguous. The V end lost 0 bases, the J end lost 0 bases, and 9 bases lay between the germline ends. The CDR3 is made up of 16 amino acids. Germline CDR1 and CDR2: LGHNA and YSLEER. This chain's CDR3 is CASSQELGSSYNEQFF. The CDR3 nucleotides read TGCGCCAGCAGCCAAGAGCTCGGTAGCTCCTACAATGAGCAGTTCTTC.

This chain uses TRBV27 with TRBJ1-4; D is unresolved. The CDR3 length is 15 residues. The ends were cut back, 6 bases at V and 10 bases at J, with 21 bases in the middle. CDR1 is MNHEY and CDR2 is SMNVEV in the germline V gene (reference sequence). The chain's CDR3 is CASSLLSYGVGKLFF. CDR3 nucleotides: TGTGCCAGCAGCCTCCTCTCTTACGGGGTAGGAAAACTGTTTTTT. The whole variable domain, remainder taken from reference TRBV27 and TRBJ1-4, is EAQVTQNPRYLITVTGKKLTVTCSQNMNHEYMSWYRQDPGLGLRQIYYSMNVEVTDKGDVPEGYKVSRKEKRNFPLILESPSPNQTSLYFCASSLLSYGVGKLFFGSGTQLSVL.

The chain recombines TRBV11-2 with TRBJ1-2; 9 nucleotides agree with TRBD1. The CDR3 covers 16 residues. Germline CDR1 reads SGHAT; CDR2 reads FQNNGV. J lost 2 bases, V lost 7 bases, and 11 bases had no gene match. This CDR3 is CASNSHTGGANYGYTF. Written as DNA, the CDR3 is TGTGCCAGCAATTCCCACACAGGGGGCGCAAACTATGGCTACACCTTC.

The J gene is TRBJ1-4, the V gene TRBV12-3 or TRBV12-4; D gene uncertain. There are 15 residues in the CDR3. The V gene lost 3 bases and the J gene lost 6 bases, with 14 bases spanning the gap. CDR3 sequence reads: CASSFGRGPDEKLFF. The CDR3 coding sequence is TGTGCCAGCAGTTTTGGCCGAGGTCCTGATGAAAAACTGTTTTTT.

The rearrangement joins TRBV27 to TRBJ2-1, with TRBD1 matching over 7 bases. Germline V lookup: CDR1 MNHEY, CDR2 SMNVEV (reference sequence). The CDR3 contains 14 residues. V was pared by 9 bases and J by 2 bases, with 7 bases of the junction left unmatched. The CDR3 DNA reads TGTGCCAGTTACTCCGGGACAGCCTACAATGAGCAGTTCTTC. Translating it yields CASYSGTAYNEQFF.

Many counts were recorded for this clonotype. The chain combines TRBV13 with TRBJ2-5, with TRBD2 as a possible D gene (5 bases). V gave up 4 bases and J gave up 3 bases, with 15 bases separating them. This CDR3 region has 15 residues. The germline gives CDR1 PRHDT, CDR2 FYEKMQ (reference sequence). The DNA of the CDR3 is TGTGCCAGCAGCTACAAGCCGGGGTTAGAAGAGACCCAGTACTTC. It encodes CASSYKPGLEETQYF.

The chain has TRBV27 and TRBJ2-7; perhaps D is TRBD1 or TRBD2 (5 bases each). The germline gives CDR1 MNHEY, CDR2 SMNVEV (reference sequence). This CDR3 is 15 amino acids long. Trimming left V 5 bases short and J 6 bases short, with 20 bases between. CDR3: CASSPREPLASEQYF. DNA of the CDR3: TGTGCCAGCAGTCCCAGGGAGCCGCTCGCCTCCGAGCAGTACTTC.

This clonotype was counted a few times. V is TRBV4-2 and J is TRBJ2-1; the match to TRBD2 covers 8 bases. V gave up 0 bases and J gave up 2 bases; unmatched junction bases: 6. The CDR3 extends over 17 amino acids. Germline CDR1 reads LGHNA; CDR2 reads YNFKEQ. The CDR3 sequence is CASSQEEGLGAYNEQFF. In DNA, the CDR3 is TGTGCCAGCAGCCAAGAGGAGGGACTAGGGGCCTACAATGAGCAGTTCTTC.

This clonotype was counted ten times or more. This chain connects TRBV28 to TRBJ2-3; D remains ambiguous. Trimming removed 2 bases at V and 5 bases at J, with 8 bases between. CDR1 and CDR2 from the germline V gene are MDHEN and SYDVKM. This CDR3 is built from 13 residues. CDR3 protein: CASSLRKKDTQYF. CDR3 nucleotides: TGTGCCAGCAGTTTAAGGAAAAAAGATACGCAGTATTTT.

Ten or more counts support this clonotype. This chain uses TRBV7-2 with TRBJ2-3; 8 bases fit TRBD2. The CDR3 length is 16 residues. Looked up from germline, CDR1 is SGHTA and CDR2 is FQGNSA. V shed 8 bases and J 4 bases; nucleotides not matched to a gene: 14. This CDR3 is CASGEFGLALPDTQYF. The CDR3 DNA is TGTGCCAGCGGCGAATTCGGACTAGCTCTTCCAGATACGCAGTATTTT.

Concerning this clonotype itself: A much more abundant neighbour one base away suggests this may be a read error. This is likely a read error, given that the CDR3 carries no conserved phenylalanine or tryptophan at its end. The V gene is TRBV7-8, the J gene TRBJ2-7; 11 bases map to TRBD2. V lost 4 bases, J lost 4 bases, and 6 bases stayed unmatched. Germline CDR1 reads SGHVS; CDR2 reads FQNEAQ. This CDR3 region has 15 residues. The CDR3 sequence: CASSYPTSGSYEQYY. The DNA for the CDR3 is TGTGCCAGCAGCTACCCCACTAGCGGGAGTTACGAGCAGTACTAC.

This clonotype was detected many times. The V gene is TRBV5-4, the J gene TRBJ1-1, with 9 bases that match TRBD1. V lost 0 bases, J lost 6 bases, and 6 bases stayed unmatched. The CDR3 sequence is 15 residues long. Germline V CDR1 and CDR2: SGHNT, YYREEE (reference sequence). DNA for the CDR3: TGTGCCAGCAGCTTGGGTGGACAGGGGTGGCCTGAAGCTTTCTTT. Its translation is CASSLGGQGWPEAFF.

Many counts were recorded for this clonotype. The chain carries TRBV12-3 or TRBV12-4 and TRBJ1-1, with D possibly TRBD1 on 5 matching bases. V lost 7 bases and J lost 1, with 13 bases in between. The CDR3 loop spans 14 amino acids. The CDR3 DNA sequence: TGTGCCAGCAACCCTGGGACCTCGAACACTGAAGCTTTCTTT. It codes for CASNPGTSNTEAFF.

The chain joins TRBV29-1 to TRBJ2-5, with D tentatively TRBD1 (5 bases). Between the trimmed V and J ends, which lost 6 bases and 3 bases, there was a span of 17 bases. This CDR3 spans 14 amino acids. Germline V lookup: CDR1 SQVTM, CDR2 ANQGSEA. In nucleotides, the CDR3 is TGCAGCGTCGCCCCTCTAGAGGACAAAGAGACCCAGTACTTC. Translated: CSVAPLEDKETQYF. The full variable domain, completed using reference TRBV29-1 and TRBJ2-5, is SAVISQKPSRDICQRGTSLTIQCQVDSQVTMMFWYRQQPGQSLTLIATANQGSEATYESGFVIDKFPISRPNLTFSTLTVSNMSPEDSSIYLCSVAPLEDKETQYFGPGTRLLVL.

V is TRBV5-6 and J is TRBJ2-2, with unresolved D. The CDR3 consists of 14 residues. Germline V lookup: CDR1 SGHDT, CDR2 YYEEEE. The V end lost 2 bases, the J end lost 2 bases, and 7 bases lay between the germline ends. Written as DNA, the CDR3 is TGTGCCAGCAGCTTTGGCGAAAACACCGGGGAGCTGTTTTTT. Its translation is CASSFGENTGELFF. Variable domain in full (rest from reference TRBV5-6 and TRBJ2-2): DAGVTQSPTHLIKTRGQQVTLRCSPKSGHDTVSWYQQALGQGPQFIFQYYEEEERQRGNFPDRFSGHQFPNYSSELNVNALLLGDSALYLCASSFGENTGELFFGEGSRLTVL.

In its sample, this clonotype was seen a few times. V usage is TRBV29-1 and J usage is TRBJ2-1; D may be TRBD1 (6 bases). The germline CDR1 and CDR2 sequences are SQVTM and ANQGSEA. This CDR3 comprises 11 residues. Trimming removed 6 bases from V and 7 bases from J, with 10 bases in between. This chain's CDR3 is CSVTGFNEQFF. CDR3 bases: TGCAGCGTCACAGGGTTTAATGAGCAGTTCTTC.

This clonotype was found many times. CDR3 in DNA: TGCGCCAGCAGCCCGGTTCGGTACGACGAGCAGTACTTC. This translates into CASSPVRYDEQYF. The genes are TRBV4-3 and TRBJ2-7, with D unclear. V lost 4 bases, J lost 5 bases, and 12 bases lay in between. Germline V CDR1 and CDR2: LGHNA, YSLEER. The CDR3 sequence is 13 residues long.